This entry concerns a single T cell receptor (beta chain). Its antigen remains undetermined. Base qualities are not recorded, but no much larger clone differs from it by a single base. Inclusive of the bounding cysteine and phenylalanine, the CDR3 is 13 residues long. The sequence is cut down to CDR3 DNA, 39 bases in frame from base 1. The germline V gene (reference sequence) specifies LNHDA as CDR1 and SQIVND as CDR2. After removal of 6 bases from V and 2 bases from J, the junction retains 2 bases not matched to a gene. Whole blood was collected in K2EDTA tubes by collaborating institutions according to the institutions' own protocols. Collaborator samples were shipped for TCRbeta analysis as frozen whole blood, isolated PBMCs, or DNA extracted from either sample type. TCRbeta CDR3 regions were amplified from genomic DNA using the immunoSEQ Assay, a bias-controlled multiplex PCR. As for the authors' bioinformatics: Nucleated cell counts per sample were estimated from amplification of reference gene primers within the assay. Sequence reads were collapsed and filtered to measure the absolute abundance of every unique TCRbeta CDR3 rearrangement. For each sample, productive Simpson clonality was calculated by taking the square root of Simpson's diversity index across productive rearrangements. TCRdb took this table from immuneACCESS and kept in-frame rearrangements with V and J called. Such tables lack part of the clones; where checked against another copy, unresolved V genes explain under half of the gap, and the rest is unexplained. The DNA gave D and trimming, while V, J and clone size come from that table. This sample gives about 140,000 clones in total; under 85% of them show up just once. Around 10% of the sample lies in the top ten.

This entry comes from a study of blood T cell repertoires in COVID-19 (dated by TCRdb to 2020 to 2021). For the wider study: Samples covering the acute and convalescent phases of COVID-19 were provided by collaborators in the United States, Italy and Spain. The prospective study material was composed of cDNA or gDNA derived from T cells, B-cell-depleted T cells, or PBMCs. Subjects who had been exposed to COVID-19, were actively infected with it, or had recovered from it provided the deeply sampled blood TCRbeta repertoires that made up the dataset. The repertoires were released in a freely available public database meant as a resource for research on the immune response to SARS-CoV-2. The samples were drawn from the first 160 participants of the ongoing ImmuneRACE study and from some 1,300 subjects provided by 6 global collaborators. Sample metadata almost always included a de-identified subject ID, COVID-19 status, age in years and sex. Where HLA class I and class II types were available, the types were taken from metadata supplied by the sample provider, not from assay-based typing. What the research found in general, with its limitations: The amount of clinical and demographic metadata varied by source and participant and was provided uncurated.

The sequence joins TRBV19 to TRBJ1-1; TRBD1 fits 8 bases in the junction. Specimen: peripheral blood. The sequence was collected from a woman older than 75 in a cohort sampled during active or convalescent COVID-19. The DNA sequence is TGTGCCAGTAGGGACAGGGCCAACACTGAAGCTTTCTTT. Its protein reads: CASRDRANTEAFF.